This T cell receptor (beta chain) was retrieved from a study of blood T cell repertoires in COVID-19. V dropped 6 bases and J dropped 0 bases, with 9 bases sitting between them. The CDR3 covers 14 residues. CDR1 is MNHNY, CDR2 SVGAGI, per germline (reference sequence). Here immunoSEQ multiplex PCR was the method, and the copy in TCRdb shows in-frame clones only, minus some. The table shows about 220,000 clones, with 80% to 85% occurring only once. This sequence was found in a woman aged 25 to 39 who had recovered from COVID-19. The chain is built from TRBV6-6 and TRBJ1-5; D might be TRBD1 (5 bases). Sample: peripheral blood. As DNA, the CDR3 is TGTGCCAGCAGCGGGGGGTATAGCAATCAGCCCCAGCATTTT. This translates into CASSGGYSNQPQHF.